This T cell receptor beta chain was documented in a study of T cells in Graves' hyperthyroidism and ophthalmopathy. Amplified TCR beta CDR3 regions derived from RNA transcripts. The primer set for the first-round RT-PCR of the TCR CDR3 was HTBI. TCRdb independently ran MiXCR on the multiplex PCR reads; one entry per CDR3 protein. The repertoire holds hundreds of thousands of distinct CDR3 sequences, with 11% to 15% as singletons. A remark on this clonotype: It may be a read error: a sequence one base away is much more abundant.

PBMCs came from about 10 ml fresh peripheral blood. The CDR3 has 15 residues. Germline V gives CDR1 LGHNT, CDR2 FRNRAP. The sample comprised blood. The sequence was collected from a woman between 18 and 29 years old with Graves' hyperthyroidism. The chain has TRBV12-5 and TRBJ2-1; a weak D match, TRBD2 (7 bases). The CDR3 loop reads CASARPGRGDNEQSF. CDR3 DNA sequence: TGTGCTAGTGCCCGGCCGGGGAGGGGGGACAATGAGCAGTCCTTC. The full variable domain, in which reference TRBV12-5 and TRBJ2-1 provide the parts outside the CDR3, is DARVTQTPRHKVTEMGQEVTMRCQPILGHNTVFWYRQTMMQGLELLAYFRNRAPLDDSGMPKDRFSAEMPDATLATLKIQPSEPRDSAVYFCASARPGRGDNEQSFGPGTRLTVL.